This T cell receptor beta chain was documented in a study of blood T cell repertoires in COVID-19 (dated by TCRdb to the early 2020s). Study-level background: Samples covering the acute and convalescent phases of COVID-19 were provided by collaborators in the United States, Italy and Spain. Nearly every sample came with metadata listing a de-identified subject ID, COVID-19 status, age in years and sex. The repertoires were released in a freely available public database intended as a resource for research on the immune response to SARS-CoV-2. The prospective study material was composed of cDNA or gDNA derived from T cells, B-cell-depleted T cells, or PBMCs. The dataset comprised deeply sampled blood TCRbeta repertoires from subjects exposed to, actively infected with, or recovered from COVID-19. Samples were obtained from the ongoing ImmuneRACE study (first 160 participants) and from some 1,300 subjects provided by 6 global collaborators. Where available, HLA class I and class II types were obtained from metadata supplied by the sample provider rather than from assay-based typing.

For this clone: Which antigen it targets is not known. No much larger clonotype is one base removed from it; base qualities were not supplied.

Reading from cysteine to phenylalanine, the CDR3 counts 14 amino acids. The kept DNA is CDR3 alone, 42 bases in frame from the first base. V lost 11 bases and J lost 2 bases; the stretch between them is 13 bases long. The germline V gene yields SGHAT for CDR1 and FQNNGV for CDR2. TCRbeta CDR3 regions were amplified from genomic DNA using the immunoSEQ Assay, a bias-controlled multiplex PCR. For the original study's pipeline: The number of nucleated cells in each sample was estimated by amplification of reference gene primers within the assay. To quantify the absolute abundance of each unique TCRbeta CDR3 rearrangement, sequence reads were collapsed and filtered. Productive Simpson clonality was computed per sample as the square root of Simpson's diversity index over productive rearrangements. TCRdb retrieved this table from immuneACCESS and kept in-frame rearrangements only. Not all clones are present; in checked studies, unresolved V genes account for under half, and no reason is known for the remainder. V and J calls plus clone size are reproduced from that table; the DNA served to infer D and trimming. The sample data list about 230,000 clones, and roughly 84% of these were observed just once. The ten largest clones take up around 1% of the sample.

Findings and caveats that apply to the study as a whole: The quantity of clinical and demographic metadata differed by source and by participant and was supplied without curation.

Collaborating institutions collected whole blood in K2EDTA tubes following their own protocols. Collaborator samples were shipped for TCRbeta analysis as frozen whole blood, isolated PBMCs, or DNA extracted from either sample type. The receptor comes from a man aged 40-55 years with acute or convalescent COVID-19. Recombination linked TRBV11-2 to TRBJ2-6; the D gene is perhaps TRBD1, on 5 matching bases. The source material was peripheral blood. The nucleotide sequence is given as TGTGCCTCCCCGGGCAGGGCTGGGGCCAACGTCCTGACTTTC. This is translated as CASPGRAGANVLTF.